This T cell receptor (beta chain) was recorded in a study of cytomegalovirus exposure and HLA in healthy donors. In this sample, this clone turned up once. Its antigen remains unknown. The study, taken as a whole, reports: Rare TCR sequences dominated, though some public TCRs recurred in many donors.

The protocol was immunoSEQ multiplex PCR, while the TCRdb copy is restricted to in-frame clones and leaves out a portion. The sample holds 150,000 or so clones, approximately 94% seen once. CDR3 length: 15 residues. The junction had 8 bases not matched to a gene; V was cut back by 3 bases and J by 5 bases. Germline V gene data show CDR1 as SNHLY and CDR2 as FYNNEI. This chain links TRBV2 with TRBJ2-3; 7 bases match TRBD2. The sample taken for sequencing was PBMCs. This TCR came from a man aged 18 to 29 in good health and CMV-seropositive. CDR3: CASSDVAGEGDTQYF. The DNA of the CDR3 is TGTGCCAGCAGTGACGTTGCGGGAGAGGGAGATACGCAGTATTTT.